This passage covers 19 T cell receptor beta chains from one sample sequenced in a study of cytomegalovirus exposure and HLA in healthy donors. PCR was performed using 60 Vbeta and 13 Jbeta primers. Libraries were prepared by immunoSEQ multiplex PCR; TCRdb keeps only in-frame clonotypes and omits some of them. The data contain around 130,000 clones, under 90% of them singletons. Sequenced material: PBMCs. The receptors were gathered from a woman in her thirties or forties in good health and CMV-seronegative.

The chain links TRBV7-2 to TRBJ1-1; a possible D gene is TRBD1 (6 bases). CDR1 SGHTA and CDR2 FQGNSA come from the germline V gene. CDR3 length: 14 amino acids. Between the trimmed V and J ends, which lost 4 bases and 0 bases, there was a span of 9 bases. CDR3 bases: TGTGCCAGCAGCTCACAGGGAATGAACACTGAAGCTTTCTTT. It translates to CASSSQGMNTEAFF.

V gene TRBV6-6 combines with J gene TRBJ1-5; 7 positions match TRBD1. V was pared by 10 bases and J by 6 bases, with 6 bases of the junction left unmatched. Germline CDR1 reads MNHNY; CDR2 reads SVGAGI (reference sequence). The length of the CDR3 is 12 residues. The CDR3 protein is CAIRQGSQPQHF. DNA of the CDR3: TGTGCCATCCGACAGGGTAGTCAGCCCCAGCATTTT.

This chain joins TRBV5-6 and TRBJ1-4; D call uncertain. The germline V and J ends were trimmed by 4 bases and 2 bases, with 15 bases remaining between them. The germline gives CDR1 SGHDT, CDR2 YYEEEE. The CDR3 consists of 16 residues. CDR3 in DNA: TGTGCCAGCAGCCTTATCCTGTCCTCGACTAATGAAAAACTGTTTTTT. Amino acids: CASSLILSSTNEKLFF. The whole variable domain, remainder taken from reference TRBV5-6 and TRBJ1-4, is DAGVTQSPTHLIKTRGQQVTLRCSPKSGHDTVSWYQQALGQGPQFIFQYYEEEERQRGNFPDRFSGHQFPNYSSELNVNALLLGDSALYLCASSLILSSTNEKLFFGSGTQLSVL.

The chain employs TRBV7-9 and TRBJ1-1; maybe TRBD1 (5 bases). The CDR3 is 13 amino acids. CDR1 and CDR2 (germline): SEHNR, FQNEAQ (reference sequence). V lost 6 bases and J 5 bases, leaving 13 bases between the germline ends. The CDR3 DNA reads TGTGCCAGCAGACGCCACGGGGGAACTGAAGCTTTCTTT. It is translated as CASRRHGGTEAFF.

The V and J genes are TRBV4-3 and TRBJ2-7; 8 bases match TRBD1. Germline assignment: CDR1 LGHNA and CDR2 YSLEER. J gave up 2 bases and V 0 bases, and 9 bases lay outside the gene matches. The CDR3 runs to 17 residues. For the CDR3, the DNA is TGCGCCAGCAGCCAAGATATAAGGCAGACAGGGGCCTACGAGCAGTACTTC. Protein sequence: CASSQDIRQTGAYEQYF.

As for this clone: Distinct nucleotide sequences in the sample also encode this CDR3. In DNA, the CDR3 is TGCGCCAGCAGCCAAGATAGGGGTAACACTGAAGCTTTCTTT. Its translation: CASSQDRGNTEAFF. The V call is TRBV4-3, the J call TRBJ1-1, with a possible D match to TRBD1 (5 bases). Germline V gene lookup returns CDR1 LGHNA and CDR2 YSLEER. V was clipped by 0 bases and J by 2 bases, with 7 bases between them. The CDR3 loop spans 14 amino acids.

This chain uses TRBV7-2 with TRBJ1-5, with 7 nucleotides matching TRBD1. Germline V gives CDR1 SGHTA, CDR2 FQGNSA. With 4 bases clipped from V and 3 bases from J, the junction kept 6 bases outside the gene matches. This CDR3 is built from 15 residues. The CDR3 reads CASSSRTGYNQPQHF. The CDR3 coding sequence is TGTGCCAGCAGCTCCCGGACAGGATACAATCAGCCCCAGCATTTT.

The chain uses TRBV19 and TRBJ2-3; tentative D call: TRBD2 (6 bases). V dropped 1 base and J dropped 7 bases, with 18 bases sitting between them. Per germline, CDR1 LNHDA and CDR2 SQIVND (reference sequence). There are 16 residues in the CDR3. CDR3 bases: TGTGCCAGTAGTATAGGGGTAGGCGGGAAACCAAATACGCAGTATTTT. This translates into CASSIGVGGKPNTQYF. The variable domain in full, completed from reference TRBV19 and TRBJ2-3, reads DGGITQSPKYLFRKEGQNVTLSCEQNLNHDAMYWYRQDPGQGLRLIYYSQIVNDFQKGDIAEGYSVSREKKESFPLTVTSAQKNPTAFYLCASSIGVGGKPNTQYFGPGTRLTVL.

The chain uses TRBV27 and TRBJ2-1; a possible D gene is TRBD2 (5 bases). CDR1 is MNHEY and CDR2 is SMNVEV in the germline V gene (reference sequence). The CDR3 has 12 amino acids. Trimming took 8 bases from V and 6 from J, leaving 11 bases between them. The CDR3 nucleotides are TGTGCCAGCCGATCTCGGGGCAATGAGCAGTTCTTC. This gives the protein CASRSRGNEQFF.

This chain uses TRBV5-1 with TRBJ2-1, with D possibly being TRBD2 (6 bases). The germline gives CDR1 SGHRS, CDR2 YFSETQ. V was cut by 0 bases and J by 5 bases, with 15 bases left in between. The CDR3 runs 16 residues. CDR3 in amino acids: CASSLGVGTPNNEQFF. In DNA form, the CDR3 reads TGCGCCAGCAGCTTGGGGGTCGGGACTCCTAACAATGAGCAGTTCTTC.

The V call is TRBV4-1, the J call TRBJ2-2; weak D call: TRBD1 (6 bases). The CDR3 runs 16 residues. V shed 1 base and J shed 1 base, with 10 bases lying between them. Germline assignment: CDR1 MGHRA and CDR2 YSYEKL. The CDR3 region has the DNA TGCGCCAGCAGCCAAGTAACAGGGTGGAACACCGGGGAGCTGTTTTTT. Protein sequence: CASSQVTGWNTGELFF.

CDR3 residues: CASSVGQGASYEQYF. The CDR3 DNA reads TGTGCCAGCAGCGTAGGACAGGGGGCATCCTACGAGCAGTACTTC. The rearrangement joins TRBV9 to TRBJ2-7; 10 nucleotides agree with TRBD1. Germline values: CDR1 SGDLS, CDR2 YYNGEE. This CDR3 region has 15 residues. Unmatched junction bases numbered 1, after V lost 0 bases and J lost 1 base.

The rearrangement joins TRBV6-5 to TRBJ1-6; D gene unclear. V was shortened by 5 bases and J by 5 bases, with 7 bases between the two germline ends. The CDR3 spans 13 residues. From germline, CDR1 is MNHEY and CDR2 SVGAGI. The CDR3 bases are TGTGCCAGCAGTCCCCGGGATAATTCACCCCTCCACTTT. It translates to CASSPRDNSPLHF.

On this clone itself: Distinct nucleotide sequences in the sample also encode this CDR3. The V and J genes are TRBV5-6 and TRBJ2-7, with TRBD2 matching 7 bases. This CDR3 has 14 amino acids. The ends lost 4 bases at V and 2 bases at J; junction bases unmatched: 6. The germline CDR1 and CDR2 sequences are SGHDT and YYEEEE. CDR3 DNA: TGTGCCAGCAGCATAGGACTAGGCCCCTACGAGCAGTACTTC. Translated, it gives CASSIGLGPYEQYF.

CDR3 sequence (DNA): TGTGCCAGCAGCTTAGGACAGGGGCGGAGGCAAGAGACCCAGTACTTC. Amino acid sequence: CASSLGQGRRQETQYF. The gene calls are TRBV7-9 and TRBJ2-5; TRBD1 agrees at 8 bases. This CDR3 has 16 residues. Germline CDR1 SEHNR, CDR2 FQNEAQ (reference sequence). V lost 1 base, J lost 2 bases, and 6 bases stayed unmatched.

The J gene is TRBJ2-3, the V gene TRBV11-2, with 8 positions matching TRBD2. Germline CDR1 is SGHAT and CDR2 is FQNNGV. The junction had 9 bases not matched to a gene; V was cut back by 4 bases and J by 3 bases. The CDR3 covers 16 residues. In DNA, the CDR3 is TGTGCCAGCAGCTCTCAGAGCGGGAGATGGACAGATACGCAGTATTTT. The encoded protein is CASSSQSGRWTDTQYF.

The V gene is TRBV4-1, the J gene TRBJ1-6, with TRBD1 matching 7 bases. Looked up from germline, CDR1 is MGHRA and CDR2 is YSYEKL. The CDR3 consists of 13 residues. J was trimmed by 8 bases and V by 8 bases; bases with no gene match: 6. The CDR3 DNA sequence: TGCGCCAGCTCTACAGGGGTCGATTCACCCCTCCACTTT. Translation: CASSTGVDSPLHF.

The chain recombines TRBV7-2 with TRBJ2-2; 12 bases line up with TRBD2. Trimming took 0 bases from V and 1 from J; bases not matched to a gene: 0. Looked up from germline, CDR1 is SGHTA and CDR2 is FQGNSA. This CDR3 comprises 17 residues. The CDR3: CASSLAGLAGNTGELFF. In DNA, the CDR3 is TGTGCCAGCAGCTTAGCGGGACTAGCGGGGAACACCGGGGAGCTGTTTTTT.

The CDR3 bases are TGTGCCAGCAGCCCGGAGCTGGCAGATACGCAGTATTTT. Translating it yields CASSPELADTQYF. The V call is TRBV2, the J call TRBJ2-3; D ambiguous. Per germline, CDR1 SNHLY and CDR2 FYNNEI. The CDR3 runs to 13 residues. With 6 bases removed from V and 4 bases from J, the gap between germline ends came to 11 bases.